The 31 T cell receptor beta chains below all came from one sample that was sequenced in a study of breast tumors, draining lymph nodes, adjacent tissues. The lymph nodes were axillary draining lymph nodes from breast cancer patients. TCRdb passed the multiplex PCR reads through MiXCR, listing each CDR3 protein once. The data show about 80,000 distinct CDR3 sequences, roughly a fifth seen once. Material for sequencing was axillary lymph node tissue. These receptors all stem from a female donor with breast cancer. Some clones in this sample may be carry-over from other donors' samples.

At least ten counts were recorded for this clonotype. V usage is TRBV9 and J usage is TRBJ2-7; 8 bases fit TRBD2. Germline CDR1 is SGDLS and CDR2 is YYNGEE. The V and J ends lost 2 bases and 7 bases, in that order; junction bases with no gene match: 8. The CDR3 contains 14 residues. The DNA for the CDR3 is TGTGCCAGCAGCGTCACTAGCGGCCTGGGAGAGCAGTACTTC. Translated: CASSVTSGLGEQYF. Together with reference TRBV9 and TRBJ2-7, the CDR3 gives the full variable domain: DSGVTQTPKHLITATGQRVTLRCSPRSGDLSVYWYQQSLDQGLQFLIQYYNGEERAKGNILERFSAQQFPDLHSELNLSSLELGDSALYFCASSVTSGLGEQYFGPGTRLTVT.

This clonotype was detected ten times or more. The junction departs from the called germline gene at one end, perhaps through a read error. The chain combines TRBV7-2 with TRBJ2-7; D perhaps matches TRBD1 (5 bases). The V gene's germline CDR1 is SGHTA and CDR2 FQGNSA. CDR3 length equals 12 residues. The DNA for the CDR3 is TGTGCCAGCAGCTTAGAGGGGTTATGGCTGGACTTC. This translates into CASSLEGLWLDF.

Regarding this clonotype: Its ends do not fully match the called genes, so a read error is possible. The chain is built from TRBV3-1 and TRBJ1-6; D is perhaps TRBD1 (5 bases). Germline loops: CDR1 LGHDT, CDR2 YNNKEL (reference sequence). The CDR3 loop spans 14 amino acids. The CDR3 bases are TGCGCCAGCGGGGTCAGGGCAAATAATTCACCCCTCCACTTT. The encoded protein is CASGVRANNSPLHF.

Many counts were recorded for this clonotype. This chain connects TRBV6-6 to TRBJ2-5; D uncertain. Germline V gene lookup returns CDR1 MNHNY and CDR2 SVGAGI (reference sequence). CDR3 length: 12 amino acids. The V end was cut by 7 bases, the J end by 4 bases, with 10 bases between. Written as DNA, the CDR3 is TGTGCCAGCACCCCCGGACGAGAGACCCAGTACTTC. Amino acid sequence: CASTPGRETQYF.

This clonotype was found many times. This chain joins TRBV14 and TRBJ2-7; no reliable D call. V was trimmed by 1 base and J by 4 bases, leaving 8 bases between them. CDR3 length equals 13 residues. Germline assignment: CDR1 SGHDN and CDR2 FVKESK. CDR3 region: CASSQVQSYEQYF. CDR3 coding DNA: TGTGCCAGCAGCCAAGTGCAATCTTACGAGCAGTACTTC.

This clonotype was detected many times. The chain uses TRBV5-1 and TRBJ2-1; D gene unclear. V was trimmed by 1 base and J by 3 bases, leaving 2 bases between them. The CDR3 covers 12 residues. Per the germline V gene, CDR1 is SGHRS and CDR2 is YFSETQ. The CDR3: CASSLNYNEQFF. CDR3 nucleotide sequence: TGCGCCAGCAGCTTGAACTACAATGAGCAGTTCTTC. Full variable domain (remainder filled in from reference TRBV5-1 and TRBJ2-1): KAGVTQTPRYLIKTRGQQVTLSCSPISGHRSVSWYQQTPGQGLQFLFEYFSETQRNKGNFPGRFSGRQFSNSRSEMNVSTLELGDSALYLCASSLNYNEQFFGPGTRLTVL.

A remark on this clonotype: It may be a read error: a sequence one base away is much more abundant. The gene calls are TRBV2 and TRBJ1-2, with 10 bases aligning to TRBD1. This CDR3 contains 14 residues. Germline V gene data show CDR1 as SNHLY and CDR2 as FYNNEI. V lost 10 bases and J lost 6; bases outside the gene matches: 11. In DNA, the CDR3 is TGTGCCAACAGCCGAGGACAGGGGGTCGATGGCTACACCTTC. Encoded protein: CANSRGQGVDGYTF.

In DNA form, the CDR3 reads TGTGCCAGCAGTGACTCGAATCTGCGGGAGCCCTCGAACACCGGGGAGCTGTTTTTT. Encoded protein: CASSDSNLREPSNTGELFF. The chain recombines TRBV6-4 with TRBJ2-2; 7 positions agree with TRBD2. Trimming at V came to 0 bases and at J to 0 bases, leaving 10 bases not matched to a gene. The CDR3 runs 19 residues. CDR1 is MRHNA and CDR2 is SNTAGT in the germline V gene.

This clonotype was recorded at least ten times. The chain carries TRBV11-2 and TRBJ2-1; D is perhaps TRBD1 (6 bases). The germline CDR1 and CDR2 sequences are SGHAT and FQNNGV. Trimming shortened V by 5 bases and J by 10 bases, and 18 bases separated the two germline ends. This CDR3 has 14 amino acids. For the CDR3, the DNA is TGTGCCAGCAGCCGAACGAGAGGGGGTTCCGAGCAGTTCTTC. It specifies CASSRTRGGSEQFF.

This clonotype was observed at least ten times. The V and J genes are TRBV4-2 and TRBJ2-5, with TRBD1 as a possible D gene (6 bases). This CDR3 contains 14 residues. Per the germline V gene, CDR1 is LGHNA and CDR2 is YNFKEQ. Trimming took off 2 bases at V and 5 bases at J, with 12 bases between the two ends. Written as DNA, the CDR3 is TGTGCCAGCAGCCAACAGGGGAAAGGGGAGACCCAGTACTTC. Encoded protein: CASSQQGKGETQYF.

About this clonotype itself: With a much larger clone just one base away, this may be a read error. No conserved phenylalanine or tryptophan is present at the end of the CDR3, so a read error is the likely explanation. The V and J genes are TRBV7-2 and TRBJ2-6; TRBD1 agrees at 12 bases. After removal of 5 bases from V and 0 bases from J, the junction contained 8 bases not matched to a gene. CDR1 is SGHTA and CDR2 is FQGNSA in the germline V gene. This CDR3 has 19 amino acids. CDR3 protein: CASSAGTGGDISGANVLTS. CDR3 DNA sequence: TGTGCCAGCAGCGCCGGGACAGGGGGCGACATCTCTGGGGCCAACGTCCTGACTTCC.

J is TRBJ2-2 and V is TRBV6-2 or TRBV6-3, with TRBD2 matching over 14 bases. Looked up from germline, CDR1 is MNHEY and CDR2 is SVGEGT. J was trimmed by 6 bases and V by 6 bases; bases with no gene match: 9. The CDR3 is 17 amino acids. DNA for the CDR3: TGTGCCAGCAGGCCTCGACTAGCGGGAGGGTTTTCCGGGGAGCTGTTTTTT. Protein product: CASRPRLAGGFSGELFF.

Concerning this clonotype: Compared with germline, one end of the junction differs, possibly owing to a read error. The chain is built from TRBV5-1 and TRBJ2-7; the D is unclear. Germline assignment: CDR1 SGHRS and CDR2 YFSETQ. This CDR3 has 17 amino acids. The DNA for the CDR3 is TGCGCCAGCAGCTTGGCCCTGGCACCACCTGGGTCCTGCGAGCAGTACTTC. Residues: CASSLALAPPGSCEQYF.

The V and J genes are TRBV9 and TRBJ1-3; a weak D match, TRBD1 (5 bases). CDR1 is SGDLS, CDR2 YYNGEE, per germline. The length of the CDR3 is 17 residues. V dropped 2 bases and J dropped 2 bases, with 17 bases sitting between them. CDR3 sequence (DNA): TGTGCCAGCAGCGTTAACGCAGGGATTTATCCTGGAAACACCATATATTTT. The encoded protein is CASSVNAGIYPGNTIYF.

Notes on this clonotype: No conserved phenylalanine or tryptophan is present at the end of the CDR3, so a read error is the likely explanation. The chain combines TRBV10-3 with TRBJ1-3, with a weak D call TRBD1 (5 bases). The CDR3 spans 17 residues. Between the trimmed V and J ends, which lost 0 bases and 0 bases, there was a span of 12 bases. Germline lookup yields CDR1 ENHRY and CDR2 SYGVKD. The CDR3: CAISESEGTFSGNTIYS. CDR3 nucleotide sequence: TGTGCCATCAGTGAGTCGGAGGGGACCTTCTCTGGAAACACCATATATTCT.

The CDR3 here is CASSSRTGIYGYTF. In DNA form, the CDR3 reads TGTGCCAGCAGTTCCCGGACAGGGATTTATGGCTACACCTTC. J is TRBJ1-2 and V is TRBV27, with TRBD1 matching 8 bases. CDR3 length: 14 residues. The germline V gene encodes CDR1 MNHEY and CDR2 SMNVEV (reference sequence). The V and J ends lost 4 bases and 5 bases, in that order; junction bases with no gene match: 6.

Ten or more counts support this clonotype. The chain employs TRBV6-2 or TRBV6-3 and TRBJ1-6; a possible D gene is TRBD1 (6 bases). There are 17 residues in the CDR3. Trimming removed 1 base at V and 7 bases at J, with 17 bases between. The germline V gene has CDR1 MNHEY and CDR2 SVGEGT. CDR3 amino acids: CASSYYPQGLANSPLHF. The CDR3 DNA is TGTGCCAGCAGTTACTACCCGCAGGGGCTGGCGAATTCACCCCTCCACTTT.

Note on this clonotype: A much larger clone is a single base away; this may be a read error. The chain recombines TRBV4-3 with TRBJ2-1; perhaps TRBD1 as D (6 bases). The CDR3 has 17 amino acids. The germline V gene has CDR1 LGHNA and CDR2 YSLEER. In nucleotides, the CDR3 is TGCGCCAGCAGCCAAGCTACGGCAGGGGAACCCTACAATGGGCAGTTCTTC. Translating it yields CASSQATAGEPYNGQFF.

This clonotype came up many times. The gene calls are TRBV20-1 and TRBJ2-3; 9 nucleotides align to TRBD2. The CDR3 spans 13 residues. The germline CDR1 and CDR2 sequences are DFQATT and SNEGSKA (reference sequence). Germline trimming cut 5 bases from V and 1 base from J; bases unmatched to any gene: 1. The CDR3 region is CSAVAGGTDTQYF. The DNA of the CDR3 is TGCAGTGCTGTAGCGGGAGGCACAGATACGCAGTATTTT.

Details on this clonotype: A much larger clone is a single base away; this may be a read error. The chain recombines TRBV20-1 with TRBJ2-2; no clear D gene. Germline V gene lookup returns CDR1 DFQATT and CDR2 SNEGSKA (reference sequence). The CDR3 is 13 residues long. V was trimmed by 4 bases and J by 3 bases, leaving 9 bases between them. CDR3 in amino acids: CSAIPTDTGELFF. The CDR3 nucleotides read TGCAGTGCTATTCCCACGGACACCGGGGAGCTGTTTTTT.

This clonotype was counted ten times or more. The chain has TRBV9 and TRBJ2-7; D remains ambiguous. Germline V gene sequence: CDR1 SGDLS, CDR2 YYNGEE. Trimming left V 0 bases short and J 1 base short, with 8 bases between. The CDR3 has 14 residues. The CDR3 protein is CASSVDVKSYEQYF. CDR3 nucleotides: TGTGCCAGCAGCGTAGACGTTAAATCCTACGAGCAGTACTTC.

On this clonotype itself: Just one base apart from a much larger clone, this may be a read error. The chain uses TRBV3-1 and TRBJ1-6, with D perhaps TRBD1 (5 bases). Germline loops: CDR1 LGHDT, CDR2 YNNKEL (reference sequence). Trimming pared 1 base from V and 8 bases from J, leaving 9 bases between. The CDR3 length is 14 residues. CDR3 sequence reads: CASSQGGEDSPLHF. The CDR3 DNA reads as TGTGCCAGCAGCCAAGGAGGGGAGGATTCACCCCTCCACTTT.

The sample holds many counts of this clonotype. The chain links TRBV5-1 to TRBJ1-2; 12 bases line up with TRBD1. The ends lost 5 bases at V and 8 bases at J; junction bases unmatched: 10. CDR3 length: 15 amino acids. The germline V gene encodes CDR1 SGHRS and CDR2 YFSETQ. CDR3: CASRTGTGGSRGYTF. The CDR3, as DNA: TGCGCCAGCAGGACCGGGACAGGGGGCTCTCGAGGCTACACCTTC. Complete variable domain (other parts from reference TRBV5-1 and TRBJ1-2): KAGVTQTPRYLIKTRGQQVTLSCSPISGHRSVSWYQQTPGQGLQFLFEYFSETQRNKGNFPGRFSGRQFSNSRSEMNVSTLELGDSALYLCASRTGTGGSRGYTFGSGTRLTVV.

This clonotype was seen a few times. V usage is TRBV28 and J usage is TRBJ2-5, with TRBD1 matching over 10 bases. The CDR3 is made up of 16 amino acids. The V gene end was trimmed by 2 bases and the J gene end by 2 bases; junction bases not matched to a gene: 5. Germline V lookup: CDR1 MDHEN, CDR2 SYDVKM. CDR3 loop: CASSLGTGVLQETQYF. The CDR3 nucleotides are TGTGCCAGCAGTTTAGGGACAGGGGTCCTACAAGAGACCCAGTACTTC.

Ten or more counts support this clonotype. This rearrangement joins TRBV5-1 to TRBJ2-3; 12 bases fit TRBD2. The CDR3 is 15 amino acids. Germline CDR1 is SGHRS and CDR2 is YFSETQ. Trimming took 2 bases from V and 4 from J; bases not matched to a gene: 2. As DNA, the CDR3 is TGCGCCAGCAGCTTCGGGACTAGCGGGCCAGATACGCAGTATTTT. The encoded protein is CASSFGTSGPDTQYF.

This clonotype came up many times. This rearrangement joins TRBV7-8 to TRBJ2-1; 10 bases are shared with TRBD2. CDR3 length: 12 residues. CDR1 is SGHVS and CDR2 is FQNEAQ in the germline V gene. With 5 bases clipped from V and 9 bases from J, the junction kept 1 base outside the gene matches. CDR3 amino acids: CASSRTSGEQFF. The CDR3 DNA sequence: TGTGCCAGCAGCCGGACTAGCGGTGAGCAGTTCTTC.

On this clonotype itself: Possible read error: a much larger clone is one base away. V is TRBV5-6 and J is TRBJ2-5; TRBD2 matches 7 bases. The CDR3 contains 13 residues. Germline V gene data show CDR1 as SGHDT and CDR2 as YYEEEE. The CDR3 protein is CASSSASGETLYF. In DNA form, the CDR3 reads TGTGCCAGCAGCTCCGCTAGCGGAGAGACCCTGTACTTC.

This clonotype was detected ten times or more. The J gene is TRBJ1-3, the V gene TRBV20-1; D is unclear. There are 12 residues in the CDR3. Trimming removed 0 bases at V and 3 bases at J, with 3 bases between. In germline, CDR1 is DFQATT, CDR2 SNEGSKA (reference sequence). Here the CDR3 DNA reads TGCAGTGCTAGAGAAGGTGGAAACACCATATATTTT. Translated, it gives CSAREGGNTIYF.

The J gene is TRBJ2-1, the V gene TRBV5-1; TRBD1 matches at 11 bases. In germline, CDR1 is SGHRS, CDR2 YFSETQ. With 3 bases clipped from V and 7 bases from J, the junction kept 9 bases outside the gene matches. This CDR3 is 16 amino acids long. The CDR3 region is CASSSRVGQGGNEQFF. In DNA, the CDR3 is TGCGCCAGCAGCTCGAGGGTGGGACAGGGGGGGAATGAGCAGTTCTTC.

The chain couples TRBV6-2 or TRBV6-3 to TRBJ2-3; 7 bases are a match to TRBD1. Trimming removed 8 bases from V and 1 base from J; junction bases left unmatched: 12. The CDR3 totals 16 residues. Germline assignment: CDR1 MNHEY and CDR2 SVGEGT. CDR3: CASEGANGVGTDTQYF. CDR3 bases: TGTGCCAGCGAGGGGGCCAACGGGGTCGGCACAGATACGCAGTATTTT.

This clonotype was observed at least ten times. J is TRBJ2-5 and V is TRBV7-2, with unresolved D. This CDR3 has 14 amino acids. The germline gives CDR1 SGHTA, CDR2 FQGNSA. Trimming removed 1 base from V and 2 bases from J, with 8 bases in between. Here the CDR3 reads CASSLGFRQETQYF. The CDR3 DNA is TGTGCCAGCAGCTTAGGGTTCAGACAAGAGACCCAGTACTTC. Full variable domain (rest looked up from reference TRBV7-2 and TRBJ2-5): GAGVSQSPSNKVTEKGKDVELRCDPISGHTALYWYRQSLGQGLEFLIYFQGNSAPDKSGLPSDRFSAERTGGSVSTLTIQRTQQEDSAVYLCASSLGFRQETQYFGPGTRLLVL.